This TCR beta chain originates from a study of Tregs in tolerant kidney transplant recipients. On this clone itself: Antigen specificity is unknown.

The table came from immunoSEQ multiplex PCR; TCRdb's copy has only in-frame clones and leaves some out. Of about 31,000 clones listed, over 65% are singletons. The germline V gene encodes CDR1 SEHNR and CDR2 FQNEAQ (reference sequence). This CDR3 has 13 amino acids. The V end lost 3 bases, the J end lost 9 bases, and 9 bases lay between the germline ends. The material sequenced was Tregs from blood cultured with allogeneic cells. The origin of this receptor is a human donor in good health. This rearrangement joins TRBV7-9 to TRBJ1-6, with D hard to call. CDR3 sequence: CASSLDSGSPLHF. As DNA, the CDR3 is TGTGCCAGCAGCTTGGATTCGGGTTCACCCCTCCACTTT.